This TCR beta chain originates from a study of blood T cell repertoires in COVID-19. Across the whole study: PBMCs, B-cell-depleted T cells, or T cells provided the cDNA or gDNA that made up the material.

Profiling relied on immunoSEQ multiplex PCR, and the TCRdb table lists in-frame clones only, not all of them. In the table there are about 260,000 clones, about 90% of which are singletons. The TCR comes from a woman between 40 and 50 years old who had recovered from COVID-19. Sequenced sample: peripheral blood.

CDR3 nucleotides: TGTGCCAGCAGCTCCGGAGTGGAACGGGAGACCCAGTACTTC. This codes for CASSSGVERETQYF. V and J are TRBV11-2 and TRBJ2-5; D unclear. CDR3 length equals 14 residues. CDR1 is SGHAT, CDR2 FQNNGV, per germline. V shed 4 bases and J shed 5 bases, with 14 bases lying between them. Full variable domain (missing parts from reference TRBV11-2 and TRBJ2-5): EAGVAQSPRYKIIEKRQSVAFWCNPISGHATLYWYQQILGQGPKLLIQFQNNGVVDDSQLPKDRFSAERLKGVDSTLKIQPAKLEDSAVYLCASSSGVERETQYFGPGTRLLVL.